The rows below give T cell receptor beta chains drawn from one sample of a study of T-cell memory formation after mild COVID-19. TCRdb recomputed calls from the 5' RACE reads with MiXCR, one row per CDR3 protein. This sample carries approximately 480,000 distinct CDR3 sequences, about 18% of them seen once, and the ten largest clones take around 12%. Input material: PBMCs or a T cell subset sorted from them (not recorded which). The receptors come from an adult woman who had mild COVID-19 (a few samples of this study predate the infection). Cell type and time point are not known. Each CDR3 is given without its conserved first and last residue. Fields, in order: clone size, J gene, V gene, CDR3 protein. The size field is filled for only some rows; it gives once, few, many or a size class.

- | TRBJ2-2 | TRBV19 | ASSIVAGGPDGELF
few | TRBJ1-2 | TRBV20-1 | SADQDIDFYGYT
- | TRBJ2-2 | TRBV19 | ASSKTGTTGELF
few | TRBJ2-1 | TRBV7-2 | ASSLAQGQGRHNEQF
- | TRBJ1-1 | TRBV20-1 | SALRIQSEAF
- | TRBJ2-5 | TRBV30 | AWRWLSETQY
- | TRBJ2-7 | TRBV3-1 | ASSRQFFSSGAYEQY
few | TRBJ2-7 | TRBV7-2 | ATDPGGEQY
many | TRBJ2-2 | TRBV9 | ASSVELGLYTGELF
- | TRBJ1-1 | TRBV20-1 | SARYIRDVLEAF
- | TRBJ2-1 | TRBV7-7 | ASSLLPIAGRSYNEQF
few | TRBJ2-1 | TRBV6-2/TRBV6-3 | ASSYPGVRGNEQF
- | TRBJ1-2 | TRBV4-1 | ASSQEEQGGGHGYT
- | TRBJ1-1 | TRBV7-6 | ASSILRQGTEAF
few | TRBJ2-3 | TRBV29-1 | SVNPGDTQY
few | TRBJ1-1 | TRBV11-3 | ASSSHRVGPNTEAF
- | TRBJ2-1 | TRBV29-1 | SVTGSYNEQF
few | TRBJ2-1 | TRBV29-1 | SVDGFQRYNEQF